Listed below are T cell receptor beta chains from one sample, sequenced in a study of OX40 agonist ivuxolimab in advanced cancers. Data came from immunoSEQ multiplex PCR; TCRdb stores just in-frame clones and leaves some out. Of under 75,000 clones listed, around 82% were seen once; the top ten hold 1%. The input for sequencing was CD4+ or CD8+ T cells sorted from blood, taken in a trial of the OX40 agonist ivuxolimab. These receptors originate from an adult with an advanced solid tumor such as melanoma, head and neck, liver or kidney cancer. The CDR3 runs from the conserved cysteine through the conserved F or W. The D gene is left open where the match is weak. Only some rows state a clone size, as once, few, many or a class for expanded clones.

J	D	size	V	length	CDR3	DNA
TRBJ2-5	-	once	TRBV13	14	CASSPPGLPSFQYF	TGTGCCAGCAGCCCCCCGGGACTCCCTTCTTTTCAGTACTTC
TRBJ1-1	-	once	TRBV2	13	CASSDDAAAEAFF	TGTGCCAGCAGTGATGACGCGGCGGCTGAAGCTTTCTTT
TRBJ1-3	-	-	TRBV9	15	CASSVSLSAGNTIYF	TGTGCCAGCAGCGTGTCCCTCTCTGCTGGAAACACCATATATTTT
TRBJ2-2	-	-	TRBV10-3	15	CAISGIGRNTGELFF	TGTGCCATCAGTGGCATCGGACGAAACACCGGGGAGCTGTTTTTT
TRBJ2-5	-	-	TRBV10-3	13	CAISFGFRETQYF	TGTGCCATCAGCTTTGGTTTTCGGGAGACCCAGTACTTC
TRBJ2-7	-	-	TRBV2	16	CASSEVAAISRSVQYF	TGTGCCAGCAGTGAAGTCGCGGCAATCTCCCGGTCGGTGCAGTACTTC
TRBJ1-4	TRBD1	once	TRBV6-1	15	CASSASQGRNEKLFF	TGTGCCAGCAGTGCGTCACAGGGGCGGAATGAAAAACTGTTTTTT
TRBJ2-5	TRBD2	-	TRBV19	15	CASRDSGGFTETQYF	TGTGCCAGTCGGGATAGCGGGGGTTTTACCGAGACCCAGTACTTC
TRBJ1-3	-	-	TRBV5-6	16	CASSLGLDFGGNTIYF	TGTGCCAGCAGCTTGGGTCTTGATTTCGGTGGAAACACCATATATTTT
TRBJ1-2	-	-	TRBV10-3	13	CAISTGQNYGYTF	TGTGCCATCAGTACCGGACAGAACTATGGCTACACCTTC
TRBJ1-5	-	-	TRBV5-1	15	CASSPGNGYGQPQHF	TGCGCCAGCAGCCCGGGAAACGGCTACGGTCAGCCCCAGCATTTT
TRBJ1-3	-	-	TRBV5-6	16	CASSLSRLLFGNTIYF	TGTGCCAGCAGCTTGTCCCGCCTTCTCTTCGGAAACACCATATATTTT
TRBJ2-3	-	-	TRBV9	13	CASSVTAADTQYF	TGTGCCAGCAGCGTTACGGCAGCAGATACGCAGTATTTT
TRBJ2-5	-	-	TRBV5-4	13	CASSLDSQETQYF	TGTGCCAGCAGCCTGGACAGCCAAGAGACCCAGTACTTC
TRBJ2-7	-	-	TRBV2	14	CASSEAGGPYEQYF	TGTGCCAGCAGTGAAGCGGGGGGCCCCTACGAGCAGTACTTC
TRBJ1-4	-	-	TRBV10-2	14	CASSFYRVDEKLFF	TGCGCCAGCAGTTTCTACAGGGTGGATGAAAAACTGTTTTTT
TRBJ2-5	-	-	TRBV30	15	CAWRVRDRRQETQYF	TGTGCCTGGAGGGTCCGGGACCGGAGGCAAGAGACCCAGTACTTC
TRBJ2-1	-	-	TRBV5-1	14	CASGPGDGINEQFF	TGCGCCAGCGGACCAGGGGACGGGATCAATGAGCAGTTCTTC
TRBJ1-6	-	-	TRBV30	14	CAWREGSYNSPLHF	TGTGCCTGGAGAGAGGGTTCCTATAATTCACCCCTCCACTTT
TRBJ2-7	-	-	TRBV2	13	CASSGLTTYEQYF	TGTGCCAGCAGTGGCTTGACTACCTACGAGCAGTACTTC
TRBJ2-3	-	-	TRBV2	15	CASRGTFILTDTQYF	TGTGCCAGCAGGGGGACATTTATCTTAACAGATACGCAGTATTTT
TRBJ1-1	-	-	TRBV7-9	12	CASSGIATEAFF	TGTGCCAGCAGCGGGATTGCCACTGAAGCTTTCTTT
TRBJ2-3	TRBD2	-	TRBV15	17	CATSATPGLAVSDTQYF	TGTGCCACCAGCGCTACACCGGGACTAGCAGTCTCAGATACGCAGTATTTT
TRBJ2-7	-	-	TRBV4-1	15	CASSQGPVDFGEQYF	TGCGCCAGTAGCCAGGGGCCTGTCGATTTCGGCGAGCAGTACTTC
TRBJ2-1	TRBD2	-	TRBV6-5	16	CASSYSSGGSYNEQFF	TGTGCCAGCAGTTACTCGTCGGGGGGCTCCTACAATGAGCAGTTCTTC
TRBJ1-2	-	once	TRBV10-3	17	CAISEDPGYTPSYGYTF	TGTGCCATCAGTGAGGACCCGGGATACACTCCTAGCTATGGCTACACCTTC
TRBJ1-1	TRBD1	-	TRBV18	14	CASSPSGGNTEAFF	TGTGCCAGCTCCCCTTCAGGGGGGAACACTGAAGCTTTCTTT
TRBJ1-2	-	-	TRBV14	13	CASSQDPSYGYTF	TGTGCCAGCAGCCAAGATCCCTCGTATGGCTACACCTTC
TRBJ2-2	-	-	TRBV4-3	13	CASSQETGLELFF	TGCGCCAGCAGCCAGGAGACGGGACTGGAGCTGTTTTTT
TRBJ2-6	-	-	TRBV27	17	CASSLEGVPLGANVLTF	TGTGCCAGCAGTTTAGAGGGGGTCCCTCTAGGGGCCAACGTCCTGACTTTC
TRBJ1-1	-	-	TRBV18	14	CASSPSFGNTEAFF	TGTGCCAGCTCACCATCTTTCGGCAACACTGAAGCTTTCTTT
TRBJ2-3	TRBD2	-	TRBV7-9	16	CASSRAVGGSTDTQYF	TGTGCCAGCAGCCGCGCGGTGGGGGGGAGCACAGATACGCAGTATTTT
TRBJ2-7	-	-	TRBV7-2	14	CASSLQETTYEQYF	TGTGCCAGCAGCTTACAGGAAACCACCTACGAGCAGTACTTC